This T cell receptor (beta chain) was found in a study of shared clonotypes between healthy human individuals (TCRdb year 2020). For the wider study: Three men and two women, aged 18 to 49 years, made up the cohort. Different laboratories and diverse techniques were used to prepare libraries and sequence TCR repertoires, to increase sequencing depth and limit assay-specific biases. To estimate repertoire size and how much clonotypes are shared between individuals, the study performed deep sequencing of blood TCR repertoires from a few healthy adults. For each donor, CD4 naive and CD4 memory were each run on three plates, CD8 naive on two plates, and CD8 memory on one plate. Leukapheresis yielded between about 0.8 and 8.9 billion PBMCs per donor. Findings and caveats that apply to the study as a whole: Even with the large sequencing depth, rarefaction of the sorted-subset datasets indicated that sequencing was incomplete. Larger estimated clonotype richness was generally found for naive subsets than for memory subsets. Pairwise subsampling led to the expectation that sequencing depth would affect the degree of clonotype sharing among donors. Sharing across a few donors was observed for 5% to 6.5% of naive CD4, 3% to 3.5% of naive CD8, 2% to 2.5% of memory CD4, and about 0.39% of memory CD8 clonotypes. The genetic and exposure-history diversity represented was limited by the small number of donors. Higher generation probabilities were observed for clonotypes shared by all four sorted-subset donors than for non-shared clonotypes. Sampling was limited to blood, and TCR repertoires in tissue likely differ from TCR repertoires in blood.

The CDR3 has 13 amino acids, counting the end cysteine and phenylalanine. The entry retains the CDR3 DNA only, 39 bases that are in frame from base 1. CDR1 and CDR2 (SGDLS, YYNGEE) derive from the germline V gene. V gives up 0 bases and J gives up 6 bases, and the segment between their germline ends measures 10 bases. In regard to this clone: There is no known antigen for this receptor. Base qualities are missing; no much larger clone stands one base away.

TCR CDR3 regions were amplified from genomic DNA by multiplex PCR using the deep immunoSEQ assay. For each cell subset, the extracted genomic DNA was distributed evenly across all wells of several immunoSEQ 96-well plates, and each plate served as one replicate. For sorted subsets, each replicate PCR was loaded with about 0.2 ug genomic DNA, equivalent to 25,000 to 35,000 T cell genomes. Purified libraries were measured with a Qubit 3.0 fluorometer, size-checked on a Bioanalyzer 2100, and measured again with the KAPA Library Quantification kit. Every immunoSEQ 96-well plate was sequenced on a dedicated single-read 150-cycle Illumina NextSeq 550 flow cell. Per the source publication's procedure: Because only junctional sequences without quality scores were contained in the immunoSEQ output, filtering matching that applied to full-length reads could not be performed. Sequences were annotated with PyIR, a Python wrapper for IgBLAST v1.9, and V/J genes and CDR3 were assigned using IMGT germline references. Reads were removed for weak V/J assignments (E-value above 1e-6), missing CDR3, stop codons, out-of-frame junctions, or ambiguous translated residues. V3J clonotypes were defined as sequences sharing an identical inferred V gene, J gene, and CDR3 amino acid sequence. The percentage overlap between two repertoires was calculated by dividing the number of shared unique clonotypes by the size of the smaller repertoire. Richness of each repertoire was evaluated using RTK rarefaction, the Chao1 estimator, and Recon v2.1 estimates of unobserved clonotypes. Generation probabilities were computed with OLGA for all TCRbeta clonotypes obtained by the gDNA method from several donors. Not all clones reach the TCRdb copy of this immuneACCESS table, which keeps in-frame sequences only. Checked studies attribute under half of the gap to unresolved V genes and leave the rest unexplained. The DNA gave D and trimming, while V, J and clone size come from that table. For this sample there are roughly 700,000 clones; about 90% appear just once. The ten largest clones add up to 34% of the sample.

The donors were healthy, HIV-negative adults with no recently reported acute infections or vaccinations. Every donor was a Caucasian adult living in Nashville, Tennessee, USA. CD8 memory samples consisted of magnetically selected CD45RO+ cells combined with CCR7-negative CD45RA+ effector memory (TemRA) cells. After blood collection by leukapheresis, PBMCs were isolated using Ficoll-Histopaque density gradient centrifugation and then cryopreserved in the vapor phase of liquid nitrogen. Analytical flow cytometry was used to check the purity and quantity of each magnetically sorted T cell population. Genomic DNA was isolated from each sorted fraction and quantified by UV absorbance on a Nanodrop 2000c.

The TCR comes from a man between 18 and 29 years old in good health. Some clones in this sample may be carry-over from other donors' samples. The chain is assembled from TRBV9 and TRBJ2-7, with a tentative D gene TRBD1 over 5 matching bases. Material: memory CD8+ T cells from PBMCs. Read against the paper, the sample's cell subset or site label means: CD45RO+ cells pooled with CCR7-negative TemRA cells. The CDR3 reads CASSVADSREQYF. The nucleotide sequence is given as TGTGCCAGCAGCGTAGCCGACAGTCGCGAGCAGTACTTC. When the CDR3 is completed using the reference TRBV9 and TRBJ2-7 genes on either side, the full variable domain is DSGVTQTPKHLITATGQRVTLRCSPRSGDLSVYWYQQSLDQGLQFLIQYYNGEERAKGNILERFSAQQFPDLHSELNLSSLELGDSALYFCASSVADSREQYFGPGTRLTVT.